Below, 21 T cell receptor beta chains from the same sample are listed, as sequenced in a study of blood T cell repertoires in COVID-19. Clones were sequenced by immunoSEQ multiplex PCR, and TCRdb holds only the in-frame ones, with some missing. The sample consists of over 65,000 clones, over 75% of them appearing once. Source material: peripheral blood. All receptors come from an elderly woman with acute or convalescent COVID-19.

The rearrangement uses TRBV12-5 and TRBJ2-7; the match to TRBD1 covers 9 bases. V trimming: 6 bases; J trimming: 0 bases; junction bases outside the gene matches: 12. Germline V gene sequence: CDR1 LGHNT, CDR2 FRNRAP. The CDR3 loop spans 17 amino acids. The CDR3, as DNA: TGTGCTAGTGGCACCTCCGGGGGACAGGGTGGCTCCTACGAGCAGTACTTC. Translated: CASGTSGGQGGSYEQYF.

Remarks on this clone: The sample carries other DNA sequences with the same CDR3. CDR3 coding DNA: TGTGCCAGCAGCCAAGACCGAGGTCAGCCCCAGCATTTT. Amino acids: CASSQDRGQPQHF. The chain has TRBV3-1 (or the pseudogene TRBV3-2) and TRBJ1-5; D ambiguous. In germline, CDR1 is LGHDT, CDR2 YNNKEL (reference sequence). V was trimmed by 0 bases and J by 6 bases, leaving 6 bases between them. This CDR3 is built from 13 residues.

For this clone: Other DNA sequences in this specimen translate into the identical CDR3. This CDR3 is CASSTQGNEGYTF. The CDR3 DNA follows: TGCGCCAGCAGCACACAGGGTAATGAGGGCTACACCTTC. This chain joins TRBV5-1 and TRBJ1-2; TRBD1 is a possible D gene (6 bases). Trimming left V 4 bases short and J 8 bases short, with 15 bases between. Germline loops: CDR1 SGHRS, CDR2 YFSETQ. The CDR3 sequence is 13 residues long.

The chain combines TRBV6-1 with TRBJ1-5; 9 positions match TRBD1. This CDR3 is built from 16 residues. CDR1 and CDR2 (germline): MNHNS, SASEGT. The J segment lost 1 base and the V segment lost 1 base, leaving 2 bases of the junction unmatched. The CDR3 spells CASSEVGTGSNQPQHF. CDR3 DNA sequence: TGTGCCAGCAGTGAAGTTGGGACAGGGAGCAATCAGCCCCAGCATTTT.

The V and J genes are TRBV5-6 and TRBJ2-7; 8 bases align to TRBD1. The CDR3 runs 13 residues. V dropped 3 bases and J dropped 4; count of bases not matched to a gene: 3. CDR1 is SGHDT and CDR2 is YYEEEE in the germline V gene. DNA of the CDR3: TGTGCCAGCAGCTGGACAGGGAGGTACGAGCAGTACTTC. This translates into CASSWTGRYEQYF.

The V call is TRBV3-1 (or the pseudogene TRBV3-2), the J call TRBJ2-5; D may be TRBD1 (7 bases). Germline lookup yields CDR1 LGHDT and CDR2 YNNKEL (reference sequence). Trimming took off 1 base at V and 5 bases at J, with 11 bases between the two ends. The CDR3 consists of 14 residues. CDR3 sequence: CASSQVSGGETQYF. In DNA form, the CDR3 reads TGTGCCAGCAGCCAAGTCTCAGGGGGGGAGACCCAGTACTTC.

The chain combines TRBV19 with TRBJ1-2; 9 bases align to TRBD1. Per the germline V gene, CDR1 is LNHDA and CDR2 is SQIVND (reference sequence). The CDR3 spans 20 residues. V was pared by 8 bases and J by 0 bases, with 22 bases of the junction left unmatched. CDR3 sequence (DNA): TGTGCCAGTGCGGGGACAGGGTTATCTTTTGAAAACCCCACTAACTATGGCTACACCTTC. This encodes CASAGTGLSFENPTNYGYTF. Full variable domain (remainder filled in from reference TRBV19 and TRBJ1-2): DGGITQSPKYLFRKEGQNVTLSCEQNLNHDAMYWYRQDPGQGLRLIYYSQIVNDFQKGDIAEGYSVSREKKESFPLTVTSAQKNPTAFYLCASAGTGLSFENPTNYGYTFGSGTRLTVV.

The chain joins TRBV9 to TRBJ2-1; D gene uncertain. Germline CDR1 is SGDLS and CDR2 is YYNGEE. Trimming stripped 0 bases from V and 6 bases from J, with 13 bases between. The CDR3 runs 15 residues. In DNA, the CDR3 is TGTGCCAGCAGCGTAGCCCCGAATACGGGCAATGAGCAGTTCTTC. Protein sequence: CASSVAPNTGNEQFF.

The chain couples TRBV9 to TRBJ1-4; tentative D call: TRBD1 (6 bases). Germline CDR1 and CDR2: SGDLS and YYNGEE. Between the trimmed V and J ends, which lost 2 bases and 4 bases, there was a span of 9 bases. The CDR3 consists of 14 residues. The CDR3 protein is CASSVDSYNEKLFF. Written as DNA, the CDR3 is TGTGCCAGCAGCGTGGACAGCTATAATGAAAAACTGTTTTTT.

The CDR3 spells CASREGRNEQYF. CDR3 nucleotide sequence: TGTGCCAGCAGGGAGGGCCGGAACGAGCAGTACTTC. The chain employs TRBV12-3 or TRBV12-4 and TRBJ2-7, with a possible D match to TRBD2 (6 bases). The ends were cut back, 6 bases at V and 5 bases at J, with 11 bases in the middle. This CDR3 has 12 amino acids.

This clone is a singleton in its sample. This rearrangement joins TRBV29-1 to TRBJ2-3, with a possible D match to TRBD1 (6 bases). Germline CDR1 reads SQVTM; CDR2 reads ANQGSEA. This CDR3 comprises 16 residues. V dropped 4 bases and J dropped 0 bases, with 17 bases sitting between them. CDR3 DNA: TGCAGCGTTGGGGGGCGAGGAAGGTGGAGCACAGATACGCAGTATTTT. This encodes CSVGGRGRWSTDTQYF.

Here the CDR3 reads CASSSGQTNYGYTF. The CDR3 region has the DNA TGTGCCAGCAGCTCGGGACAGACGAACTATGGCTACACCTTC. The V gene is TRBV7-9, the J gene TRBJ1-2; TRBD1 matches at 7 bases. The ends lost 4 bases at V and 2 bases at J; junction bases unmatched: 4. This CDR3 has 14 residues. CDR1 is SEHNR, CDR2 FQNEAQ, per germline (reference sequence).

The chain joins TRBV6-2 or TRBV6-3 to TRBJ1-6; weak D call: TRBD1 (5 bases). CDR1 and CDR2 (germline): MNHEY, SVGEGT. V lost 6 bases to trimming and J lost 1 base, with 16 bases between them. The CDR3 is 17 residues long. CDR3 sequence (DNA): TGTGCCAGCAGCCGGCCGGGGGAGAAATCCTATAATTCACCCCTCCACTTT. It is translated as CASSRPGEKSYNSPLHF.

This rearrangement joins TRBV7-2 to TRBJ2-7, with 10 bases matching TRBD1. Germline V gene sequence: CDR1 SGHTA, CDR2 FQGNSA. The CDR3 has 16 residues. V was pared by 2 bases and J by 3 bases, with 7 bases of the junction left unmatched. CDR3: CASSLFGTGALYEQYF. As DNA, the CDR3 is TGTGCCAGCAGCTTATTCGGGACAGGGGCCCTCTACGAGCAGTACTTC.

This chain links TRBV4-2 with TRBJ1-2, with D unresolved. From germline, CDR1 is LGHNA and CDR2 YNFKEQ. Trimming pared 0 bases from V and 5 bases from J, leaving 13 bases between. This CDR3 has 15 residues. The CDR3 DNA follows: TGTGCCAGCAGCCAAGATCCGGGATCAGAGTATGGCTACACCTTC. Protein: CASSQDPGSEYGYTF.

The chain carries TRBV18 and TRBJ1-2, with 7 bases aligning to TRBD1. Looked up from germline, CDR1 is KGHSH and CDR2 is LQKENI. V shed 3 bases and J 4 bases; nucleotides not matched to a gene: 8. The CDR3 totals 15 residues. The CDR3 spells CASSPRDSPSYGYTF. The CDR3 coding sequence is TGTGCCAGCTCACCCCGGGACAGCCCGTCCTATGGCTACACCTTC. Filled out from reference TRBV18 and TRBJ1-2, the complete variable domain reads NAGVMQNPRHLVRRRGQEARLRCSPMKGHSHVYWYRQLPEEGLKFMVYLQKENIIDESGMPKERFSAEFPKEGPSILRIQQVVRGDSAAYFCASSPRDSPSYGYTFGSGTRLTVV.

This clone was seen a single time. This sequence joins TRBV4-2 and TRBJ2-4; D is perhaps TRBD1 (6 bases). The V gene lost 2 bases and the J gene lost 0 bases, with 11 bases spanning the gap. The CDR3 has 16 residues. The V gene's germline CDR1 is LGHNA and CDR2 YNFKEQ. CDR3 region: CASSQSAGVAKNIQYF. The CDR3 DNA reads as TGTGCCAGCAGCCAATCGGCAGGGGTAGCCAAAAACATTCAGTACTTC.

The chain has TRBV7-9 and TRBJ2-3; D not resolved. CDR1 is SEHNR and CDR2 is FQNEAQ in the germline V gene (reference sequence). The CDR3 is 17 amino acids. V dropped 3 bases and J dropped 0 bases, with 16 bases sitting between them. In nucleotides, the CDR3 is TGTGCCAGCAGCTTCTTCAGTTTTGTGGTGAGCACAGATACGCAGTATTTT. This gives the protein CASSFFSFVVSTDTQYF.

Written as DNA, the CDR3 is TGTGCCACCCGCAGGACAGGGGTTAACAATGAGCAGTTCTTC. Encoded protein: CATRRTGVNNEQFF. This rearrangement joins TRBV24-1 to TRBJ2-1; TRBD1 matches at 9 bases. The germline CDR1 and CDR2 sequences are KGHDR and SFDVKD. J gave up 5 bases and V 9 bases, and 7 bases lay outside the gene matches. CDR3 length: 14 residues.

The CDR3 spells CASSFGGKQPQHF. CDR3 nucleotides: TGTGCCAGCAGCTTCGGGGGAAAACAGCCCCAGCATTTT. V gene TRBV28 combines with J gene TRBJ1-5; a possible D gene is TRBD1 (5 bases). From germline, CDR1 is MDHEN and CDR2 SYDVKM. This CDR3 is built from 13 residues. The germline V and J ends were trimmed by 6 bases and 7 bases, with 13 bases remaining between them. Supplemented by reference TRBV28 and TRBJ1-5, the full variable domain reads DVKVTQSSRYLVKRTGEKVFLECVQDMDHENMFWYRQDPGLGLRLIYFSYDVKMKEKGDIPEGYSVSREKKERFSLILESASTNQTSMYLCASSFGGKQPQHFGDGTRLSIL.

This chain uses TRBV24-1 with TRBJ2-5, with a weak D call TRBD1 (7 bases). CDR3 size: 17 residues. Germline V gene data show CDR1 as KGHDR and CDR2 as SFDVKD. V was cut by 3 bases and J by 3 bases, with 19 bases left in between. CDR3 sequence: CATSDPKGARREETQYF. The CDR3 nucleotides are TGTGCCACCAGTGATCCTAAGGGGGCTCGGAGGGAAGAGACCCAGTACTTC.